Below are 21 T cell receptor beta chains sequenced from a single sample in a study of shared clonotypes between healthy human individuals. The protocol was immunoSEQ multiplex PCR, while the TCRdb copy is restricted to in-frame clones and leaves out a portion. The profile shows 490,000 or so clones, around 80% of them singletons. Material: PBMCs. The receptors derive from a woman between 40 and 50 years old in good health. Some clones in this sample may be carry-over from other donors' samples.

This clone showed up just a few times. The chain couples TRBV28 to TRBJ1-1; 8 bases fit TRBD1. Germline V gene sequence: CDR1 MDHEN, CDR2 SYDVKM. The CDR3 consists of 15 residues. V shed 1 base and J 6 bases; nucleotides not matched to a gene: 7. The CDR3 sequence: CASSLSAAQGAEAFF. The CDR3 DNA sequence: TGTGCCAGCAGTTTATCGGCGGCACAGGGGGCTGAAGCTTTCTTT.

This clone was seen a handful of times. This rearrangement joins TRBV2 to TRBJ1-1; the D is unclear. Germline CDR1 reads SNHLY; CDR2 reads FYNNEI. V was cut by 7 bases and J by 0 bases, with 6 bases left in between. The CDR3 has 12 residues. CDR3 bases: TGTGCCAGCACGGATATGAACACTGAAGCTTTCTTT. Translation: CASTDMNTEAFF. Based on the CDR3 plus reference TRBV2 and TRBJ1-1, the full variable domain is EPEVTQTPSHQVTQMGQEVILRCVPISNHLYFYWYRQILGQKVEFLVSFYNNEISEKSEIFDDQFSVERPDGSNFTLKIRSTKLEDSAMYFCASTDMNTEAFFGQGTRLTVV.

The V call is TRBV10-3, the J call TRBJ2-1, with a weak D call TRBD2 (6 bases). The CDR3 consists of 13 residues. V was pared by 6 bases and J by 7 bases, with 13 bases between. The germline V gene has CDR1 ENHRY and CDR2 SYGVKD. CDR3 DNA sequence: TGTGCCATCAGACTAGCAGCGAGGAATGAGCAGTTCTTC. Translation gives CAIRLAARNEQFF.

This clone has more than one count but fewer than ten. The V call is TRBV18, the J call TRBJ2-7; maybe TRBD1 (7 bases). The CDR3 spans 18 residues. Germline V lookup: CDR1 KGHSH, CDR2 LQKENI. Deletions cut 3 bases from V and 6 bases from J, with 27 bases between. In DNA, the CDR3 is TGTGCCAGCTCACCCAAGGTGCAGGAGGAGGGACAGAGGCTCGAGCAGTACTTC. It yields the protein CASSPKVQEEGQRLEQYF.

The CDR3 DNA follows: TGTGCCAGCAGCGTGGCAGGGGTCCCCGGGGAGCTGTTTTTT. Protein product: CASSVAGVPGELFF. The chain carries TRBV9 and TRBJ2-2, with a possible D match to TRBD1 (6 bases). Trimming removed 2 bases at V and 6 bases at J, with 11 bases between. CDR3 size: 14 residues. The V gene's germline CDR1 is SGDLS and CDR2 YYNGEE.

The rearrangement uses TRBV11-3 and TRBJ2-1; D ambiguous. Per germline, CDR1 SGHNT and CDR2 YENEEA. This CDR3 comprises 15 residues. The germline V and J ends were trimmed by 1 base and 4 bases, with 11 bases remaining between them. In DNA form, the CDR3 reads TGTGCCAGCAGCTTAGCTTCATCCTTATACAATGAGCAGTTCTTC. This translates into CASSLASSLYNEQFF.

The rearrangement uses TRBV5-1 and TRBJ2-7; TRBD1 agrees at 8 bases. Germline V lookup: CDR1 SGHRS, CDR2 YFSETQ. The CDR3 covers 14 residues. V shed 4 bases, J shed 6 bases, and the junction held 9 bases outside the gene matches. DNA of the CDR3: TGCGCCAGCAGCCCGGGACAGGCCCGGTCCGAGCAGTACTTC. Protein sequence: CASSPGQARSEQYF.

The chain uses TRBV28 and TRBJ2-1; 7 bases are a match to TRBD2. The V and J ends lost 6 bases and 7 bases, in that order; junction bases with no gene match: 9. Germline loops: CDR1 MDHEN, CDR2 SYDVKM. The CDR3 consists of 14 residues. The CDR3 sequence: CASSPAGPANEQFF. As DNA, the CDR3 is TGTGCCAGCAGCCCAGCGGGACCGGCGAATGAGCAGTTCTTC.

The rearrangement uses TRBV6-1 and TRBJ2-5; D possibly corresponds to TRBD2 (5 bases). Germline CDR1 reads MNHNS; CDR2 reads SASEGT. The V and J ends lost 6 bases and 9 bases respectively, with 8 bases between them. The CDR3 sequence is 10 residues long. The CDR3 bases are TGTGCCAGCAGACTGCGGGCCCAGTACTTC. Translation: CASRLRAQYF.

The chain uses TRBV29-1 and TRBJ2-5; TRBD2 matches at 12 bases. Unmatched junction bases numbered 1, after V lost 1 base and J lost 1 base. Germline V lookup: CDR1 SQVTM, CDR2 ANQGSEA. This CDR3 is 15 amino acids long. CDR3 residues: CSVEGTSGTQETQYF. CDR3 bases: TGCAGCGTTGAAGGGACTAGCGGGACCCAAGAGACCCAGTACTTC.

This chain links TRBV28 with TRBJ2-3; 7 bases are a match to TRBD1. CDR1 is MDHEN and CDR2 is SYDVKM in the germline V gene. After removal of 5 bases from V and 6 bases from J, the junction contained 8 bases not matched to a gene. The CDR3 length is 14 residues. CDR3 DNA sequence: TGTGCCAGCAGTACGGGGACAGCGGCCGATACGCAGTATTTT. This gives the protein CASSTGTAADTQYF.

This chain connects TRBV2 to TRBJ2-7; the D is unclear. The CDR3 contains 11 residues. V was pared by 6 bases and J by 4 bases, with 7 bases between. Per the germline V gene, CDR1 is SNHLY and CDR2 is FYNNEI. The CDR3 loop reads CASSHAYEQYF. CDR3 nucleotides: TGTGCCAGCAGCCATGCTTACGAGCAGTACTTC. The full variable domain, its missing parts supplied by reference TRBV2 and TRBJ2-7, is EPEVTQTPSHQVTQMGQEVILRCVPISNHLYFYWYRQILGQKVEFLVSFYNNEISEKSEIFDDQFSVERPDGSNFTLKIRSTKLEDSAMYFCASSHAYEQYFGPGTRLTVT.

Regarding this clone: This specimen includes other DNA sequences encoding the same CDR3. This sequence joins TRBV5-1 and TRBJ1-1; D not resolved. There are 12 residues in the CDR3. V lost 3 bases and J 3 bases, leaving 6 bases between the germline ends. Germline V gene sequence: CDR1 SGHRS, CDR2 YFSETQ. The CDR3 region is CASSWGDTEAFF. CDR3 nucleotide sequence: TGCGCCAGCAGCTGGGGAGACACTGAAGCTTTCTTT.

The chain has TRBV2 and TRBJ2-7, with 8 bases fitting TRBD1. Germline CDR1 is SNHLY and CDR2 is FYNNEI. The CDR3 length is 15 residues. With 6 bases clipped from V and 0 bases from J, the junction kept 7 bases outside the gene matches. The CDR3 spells CASSLDRGISYEQYF. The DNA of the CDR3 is TGTGCCAGCAGCCTCGACAGGGGAATCTCCTACGAGCAGTACTTC.

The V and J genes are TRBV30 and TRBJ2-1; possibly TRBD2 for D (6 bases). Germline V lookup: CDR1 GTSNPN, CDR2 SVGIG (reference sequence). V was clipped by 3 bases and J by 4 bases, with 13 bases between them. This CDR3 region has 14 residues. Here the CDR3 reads CAWSATTRYNEQFF. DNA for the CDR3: TGTGCCTGGAGCGCTACGACTAGGTACAATGAGCAGTTCTTC.

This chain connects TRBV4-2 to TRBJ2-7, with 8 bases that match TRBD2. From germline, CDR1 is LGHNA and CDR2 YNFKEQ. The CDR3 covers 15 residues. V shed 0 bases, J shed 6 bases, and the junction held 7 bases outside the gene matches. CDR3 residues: CASSQETGREGEQYF. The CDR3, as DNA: TGTGCCAGCAGCCAAGAAACCGGGAGGGAGGGCGAGCAGTACTTC.

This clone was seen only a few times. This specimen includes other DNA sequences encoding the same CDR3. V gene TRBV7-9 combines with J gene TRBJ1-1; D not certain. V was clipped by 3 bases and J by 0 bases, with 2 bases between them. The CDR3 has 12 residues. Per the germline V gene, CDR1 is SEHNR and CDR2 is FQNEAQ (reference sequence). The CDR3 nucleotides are TGTGCCAGCAGCTTGGTGAACACTGAAGCTTTCTTT. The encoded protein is CASSLVNTEAFF.

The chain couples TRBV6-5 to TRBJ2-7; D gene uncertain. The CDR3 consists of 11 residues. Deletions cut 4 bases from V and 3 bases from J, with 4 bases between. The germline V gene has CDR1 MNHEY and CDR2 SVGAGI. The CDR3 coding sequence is TGTGCCAGCAGTTTCGGCTACGAGCAGTACTTC. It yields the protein CASSFGYEQYF.

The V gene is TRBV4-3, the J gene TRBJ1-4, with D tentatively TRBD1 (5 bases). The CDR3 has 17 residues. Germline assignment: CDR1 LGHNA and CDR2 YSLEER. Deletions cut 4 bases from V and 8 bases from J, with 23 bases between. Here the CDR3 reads CASSPGLIERSGEKLFF. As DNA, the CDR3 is TGCGCCAGCAGCCCTGGATTAATAGAGAGGTCAGGGGAAAAACTGTTTTTT.

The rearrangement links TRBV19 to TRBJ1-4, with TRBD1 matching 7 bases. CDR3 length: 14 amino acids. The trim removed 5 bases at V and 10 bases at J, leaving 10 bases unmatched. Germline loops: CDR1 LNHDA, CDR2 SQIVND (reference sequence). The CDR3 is CASSSGQAEGKLFF. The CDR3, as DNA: TGTGCCAGTAGTTCAGGACAGGCGGAAGGAAAACTGTTTTTT.

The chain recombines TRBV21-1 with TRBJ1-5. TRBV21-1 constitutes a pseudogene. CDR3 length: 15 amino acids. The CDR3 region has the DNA TGTGCCAGCAGCAAGGGTTTCGCTGTAGGTCAGCCCCAGCATTTT. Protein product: CASSKGFAVGQPQHF.